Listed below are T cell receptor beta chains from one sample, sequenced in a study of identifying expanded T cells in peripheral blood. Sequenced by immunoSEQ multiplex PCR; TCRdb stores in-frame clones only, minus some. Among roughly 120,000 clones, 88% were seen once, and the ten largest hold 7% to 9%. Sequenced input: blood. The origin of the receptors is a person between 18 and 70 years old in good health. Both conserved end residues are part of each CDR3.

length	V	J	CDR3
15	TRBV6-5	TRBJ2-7	CASRTGTGGLYEQYF
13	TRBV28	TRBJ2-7	CASSSGQGYEQYF
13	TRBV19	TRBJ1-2	CASTRDSLGGYTF
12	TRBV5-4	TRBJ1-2	CASSLNNVGYTF
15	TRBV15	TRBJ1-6	CATSRGDSYNSPLHF
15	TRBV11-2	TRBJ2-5	CASSSTGGAGETQYF
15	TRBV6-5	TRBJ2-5	CASSYSSGTEETQYF
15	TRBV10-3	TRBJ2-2	CAIRGGTINTGELFF
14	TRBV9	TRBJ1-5	CASSSGPGQQPQHF
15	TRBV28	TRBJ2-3	CASSSQDRVLDTQYF
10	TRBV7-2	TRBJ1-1	CASSLVQAFF
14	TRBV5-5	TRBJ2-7	CATRLAGGSHEQYF
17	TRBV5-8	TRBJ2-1	CASSWTGVLLSYNEQFF
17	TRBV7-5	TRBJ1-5	CARSLLGFRIYNQPQHF
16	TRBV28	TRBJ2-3	CASSLYGQGQRDTQYF
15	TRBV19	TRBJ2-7	CASSISGGVPGEQYF
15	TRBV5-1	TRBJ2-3	CASSLALTEANTQYF
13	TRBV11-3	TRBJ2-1	CASSPSQNNEQFF
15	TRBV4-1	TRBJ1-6	CASSQGDGGNSPLHF
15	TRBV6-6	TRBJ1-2	CASSPPGATGEGYTF
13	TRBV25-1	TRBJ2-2	CASTGPNTGELFF
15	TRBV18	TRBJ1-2	CASSPSGPGNYGYTF
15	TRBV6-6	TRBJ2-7	CASSYPGTGGYEQYF
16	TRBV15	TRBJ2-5	CATSRDLDRGPETQYF
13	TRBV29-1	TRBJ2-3	CSVPGPTVDTQYF
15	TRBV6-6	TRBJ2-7	CASSYGPGGASEQYF
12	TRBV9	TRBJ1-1	CASSRSGGDAFF
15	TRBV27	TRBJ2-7	CASSLSLRFSYEQYF
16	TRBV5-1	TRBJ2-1	CASSLSGQGAYNEQFF
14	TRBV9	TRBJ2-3	CASSYGGGSDTQYF
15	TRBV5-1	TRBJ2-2	CASSLGPSRGGELFF
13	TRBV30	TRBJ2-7	CAWSDIDGYEQYF
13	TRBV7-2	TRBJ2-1	CASSPVDYNEQFF
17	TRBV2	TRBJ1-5	CASSYRQVERLGQPQHF
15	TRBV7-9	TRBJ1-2	CASSLKAGDGYGYTF
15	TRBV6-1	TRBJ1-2	CASSGGREANYGYTF
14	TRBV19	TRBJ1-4	CASSRTATNEKLFF
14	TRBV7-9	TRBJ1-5	CASSPDGSNQPQHF
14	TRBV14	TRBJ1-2	CASSRRWGGDGYTF
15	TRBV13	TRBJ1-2	CASSRFETGSHGYTF
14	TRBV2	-	CASQDGPVSYEQYF
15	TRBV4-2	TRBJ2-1	CASSQGAGAYNEQFF
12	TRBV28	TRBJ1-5	CAGKQGNQPQHF
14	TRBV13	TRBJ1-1	CASSQPQAPVVAFF
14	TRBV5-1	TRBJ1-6	CASSLAPGTSPLHF
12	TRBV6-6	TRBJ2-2	CASSYSGGELFF
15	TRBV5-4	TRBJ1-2	CASSTPSGEVYGYTF
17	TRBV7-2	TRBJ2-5	CASSSFLAGGEGETQYF
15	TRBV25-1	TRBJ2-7	CARYLRRGGYYEQYF
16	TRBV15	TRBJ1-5	CATSRGGEGLNQPQHF
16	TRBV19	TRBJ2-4	CASSLQGQGPQNIQYF
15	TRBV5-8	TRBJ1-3	CASSPGGVSGNTIYF
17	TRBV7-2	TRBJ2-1	CASSLVLAGPSLDEQFF
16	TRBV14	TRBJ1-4	CASSRLQGGYDEKLFF
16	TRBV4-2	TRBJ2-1	CASSQDQRGGHSQQFF